The 11 T cell receptor beta chains below come from one sample, sequenced in a study of cytomegalovirus exposure and HLA in healthy donors (dated by TCRdb to between 2016 and 2019). The library was made by the immunoSEQ multiplex PCR assay. For the multiplex PCR, a mixture combining 60 forward primers for TCR Vbeta segments and 13 reverse primers for TCR Jbeta segments was used. Not all clones reach the TCRdb copy of this immuneACCESS table, which keeps in-frame sequences only. Checked studies attribute under half of the gap to unresolved V genes and leave the rest unexplained. The sample has tens of thousands of clones on record, approximately 91% of them singletons. The ten largest clones capture 2.7% of the sample. The sequencing input was PBMCs. These receptors all come from a woman in her late teens or twenties in good health and CMV-seronegative.

The rearrangement joins TRBV30 to TRBJ1-2; 8 positions match TRBD1. Germline CDR1 reads GTSNPN; CDR2 reads SVGIG (reference sequence). The CDR3 sequence is 15 residues long. V lost 8 bases and J lost 8; bases outside the gene matches: 19. CDR3 region: CAGRQGHSPREGYTF. CDR3 DNA sequence: TGTGCCGGACGACAGGGGCACTCTCCCCGGGAAGGCTACACCTTC.

The chain uses TRBV5-4 and TRBJ2-1; 8 nucleotides line up with TRBD1. The germline V gene has CDR1 SGHNT and CDR2 YYREEE (reference sequence). Trimming removed 10 bases from V and 3 bases from J; junction bases left unmatched: 6. The CDR3 totals 13 residues. In nucleotides, the CDR3 is TGTGCCGTCCCTGGACAGGGCTACAATGAGCAGTTCTTC. This encodes CAVPGQGYNEQFF. Looking up the rest from reference TRBV5-4 and TRBJ2-1 gives the full variable domain: ETGVTQSPTHLIKTRGQQVTLRCSSQSGHNTVSWYQQALGQGPQFIFQYYREEENGRGNFPPRFSGLQFPNYSSELNVNALELDDSALYLCAVPGQGYNEQFFGPGTRLTVL.

The V and J genes are TRBV28 and TRBJ2-1, with 7 bases identical to TRBD2. Trimming cost V 1 base and J 0 bases; bases outside gene matches: 9. CDR3 length: 18 residues. Germline V lookup: CDR1 MDHEN, CDR2 SYDVKM. The CDR3 DNA reads TGTGCCAGCAGTTTATCTCGCCGGGGGGAAAGCTCCTACAATGAGCAGTTCTTC. It specifies CASSLSRRGESSYNEQFF.

The V gene is TRBV27, the J gene TRBJ1-1; D gene uncertain. The V end was cut by 3 bases, the J end by 4 bases, with 12 bases between. Per germline, CDR1 MNHEY and CDR2 SMNVEV (reference sequence). This CDR3 contains 14 residues. The CDR3 here is CASSLVPAGTEAFF. The CDR3 DNA is TGTGCCAGCAGTTTGGTTCCAGCGGGCACTGAAGCTTTCTTT.

In this sample, this clone turned up once. The sample has other DNA sequences that encode this CDR3 too. The chain is built from TRBV27 and TRBJ2-3; TRBD2 is a possible D gene (5 bases). Germline assignment: CDR1 MNHEY and CDR2 SMNVEV (reference sequence). The CDR3 covers 10 residues. The V end was cut by 8 bases, the J end by 9 bases, with 9 bases between. The CDR3 bases are TGTGCCAGCGTCGGGGAGACGCAGTATTTT. It translates to CASVGETQYF.

The chain combines TRBV30 with TRBJ1-1, with 10 nucleotides matching TRBD1. CDR3 length equals 15 residues. Germline assignment: CDR1 GTSNPN and CDR2 SVGIG (reference sequence). V shed 4 bases and J 6 bases; nucleotides not matched to a gene: 11. CDR3 sequence reads: CAWTAGTGVYSEAFF. CDR3 nucleotides: TGTGCCTGGACCGCCGGGACAGGGGTATATTCTGAAGCTTTCTTT. Full variable domain (outside the CDR3, taken from reference TRBV30 and TRBJ1-1): SQTIHQWPATLVQPVGSPLSLECTVEGTSNPNLYWYRQAAGRGLQLLFYSVGIGQISSEVPQNLSASRPQDRQFILSSKKLLLSDSGFYLCAWTAGTGVYSEAFFGQGTRLTVV.

This clone appeared once. The chain is built from TRBV5-6 and TRBJ2-3; D unresolved. The CDR3 is made up of 12 amino acids. Germline V gives CDR1 SGHDT, CDR2 YYEEEE. Trimming left V 3 bases short and J 6 bases short, with 8 bases between. CDR3 protein: CASSSAGDTQYF. The DNA for the CDR3 is TGTGCCAGCAGCTCTGCCGGGGATACGCAGTATTTT.

The chain uses TRBV11-2 and TRBJ2-3, with D unresolved. Germline V lookup: CDR1 SGHAT, CDR2 FQNNGV. This CDR3 is 13 amino acids long. V gave up 0 bases and J gave up 2 bases, with 3 bases separating them. The CDR3 sequence is CASSLDLTDTQYF. The CDR3 bases are TGTGCCAGCAGCTTAGACCTCACAGATACGCAGTATTTT.

The CDR3 nucleotides read TGTGCCAGCAGCCCCATCGTTCCTAGGAACACTGAAGCTTTCTTT. This encodes CASSPIVPRNTEAFF. This sequence joins TRBV11-2 and TRBJ1-1; D unresolved. CDR3 length equals 15 residues. Trimming removed 5 bases from V and 1 base from J, with 14 bases in between. Germline CDR1 and CDR2: SGHAT and FQNNGV.

The V call is TRBV19, the J call TRBJ1-2; TRBD1 agrees at 8 bases. Germline-derived CDR1 and CDR2 are LNHDA and SQIVND (reference sequence). With V trimmed by 7 bases and J by 4 bases, 11 bases remained unmatched. This CDR3 contains 15 residues. In DNA, the CDR3 is TGTGCCAGTATAAGATCCCCGGGACAGGTCTATGGCTACACCTTC. Protein sequence: CASIRSPGQVYGYTF.

V and J are TRBV6-5 and TRBJ1-2, with a weak D call TRBD1 (6 bases). The CDR3 length is 13 residues. Germline CDR1 MNHEY, CDR2 SVGAGI. The V end lost 3 bases, the J end lost 6 bases, and 11 bases lay between the germline ends. The CDR3 sequence is CASSYYRQDGYTF. CDR3 DNA: TGTGCCAGCAGTTATTACCGACAGGATGGCTACACCTTC.